These 23 T cell receptor beta chains originate from one sample sequenced in a study of T-cell reconstitution after alpha-beta-depleted transplantation in children. This sample's TCRbeta library carried unique molecular identifier barcodes. TCRdb analysed the PCR reads with MiXCR anew, one entry per CDR3 protein. Of about 24,000 distinct CDR3 sequences listed, approximately 10% are singletons. The sequencing here drew on PBMCs from the stem cell graft donor, taken from the stem cell graft. These TCRs come from a human donor who donated a stem cell graft to a child with chronic granulomatous disease.

In its sample, this clonotype was seen many times. The chain combines TRBV12-3 or TRBV12-4 with TRBJ2-2; 8 bases match TRBD2. The length of the CDR3 is 17 residues. J gave up 6 bases and V 0 bases, and 9 bases lay outside the gene matches. CDR3 in amino acids: CASSLAIAGQRSGELFF. DNA for the CDR3: TGTGCCAGCAGTTTAGCAATAGCGGGGCAAAGGTCCGGGGAGCTGTTTTTT.

There are many counts of this clonotype. The chain links TRBV7-2 to TRBJ2-7; TRBD2 matches 10 bases. The CDR3 consists of 15 residues. CDR1 SGHTA and CDR2 FQGNSA come from the germline V gene. The ends lost 1 base at V and 5 bases at J; junction bases unmatched: 5. CDR3 sequence reads: CASSLELAGSNEQYF. CDR3 nucleotides: TGTGCCAGCAGCTTAGAACTAGCGGGGTCCAACGAGCAGTACTTC. Variable domain in full (rest from reference TRBV7-2 and TRBJ2-7): GAGVSQSPSNKVTEKGKDVELRCDPISGHTALYWYRQSLGQGLEFLIYFQGNSAPDKSGLPSDRFSAERTGGSVSTLTIQRTQQEDSAVYLCASSLELAGSNEQYFGPGTRLTVT.

Many counts were recorded for this clonotype. The CDR3 reads CASSQINRDGEQYF. The CDR3 DNA sequence: TGTGCCAGCAGCCAAATAAACAGGGACGGCGAGCAGTACTTC. This chain uses TRBV14 with TRBJ2-7; D perhaps matches TRBD1 (6 bases). This CDR3 contains 14 residues. Trimming cost V 2 bases and J 6 bases, with 14 bases left between them. Germline-derived CDR1 and CDR2 are SGHDN and FVKESK.

By share, this clonotype counts as medium-sized. The rearrangement links TRBV29-1 to TRBJ2-5, with unresolved D. Deletions cut 0 bases from V and 1 base from J, with 6 bases between. The CDR3 is 13 amino acids. Germline V gene data show CDR1 as SQVTM and CDR2 as ANQGSEA. The CDR3, as DNA: TGCAGCGTTGAAGATCAGATCCAAGAGACCCAGTACTTC. Protein: CSVEDQIQETQYF.

The J gene is TRBJ2-1, the V gene TRBV7-8; 10 positions agree with TRBD2. There are 16 residues in the CDR3. Germline V lookup: CDR1 SGHVS, CDR2 FQNEAQ. Unmatched junction bases numbered 8, after V lost 5 bases and J lost 4 bases. This chain's CDR3 is CASSAKLAGHYNEQFF. The CDR3 region has the DNA TGTGCCAGCAGCGCCAAACTAGCGGGACATTACAATGAGCAGTTCTTC.

There are many counts of this clonotype. V usage is TRBV25-1 and J usage is TRBJ2-7; perhaps TRBD2 as D (6 bases). Germline V lookup: CDR1 MGHDK, CDR2 SYGVNS. The ends were cut back, 3 bases at V and 6 bases at J, with 6 bases in the middle. The CDR3 length is 11 residues. Here the CDR3 DNA reads TGTGCCAGCAGTGAGGGGGGCGAGCAGTACTTC. Its translation is CASSEGGEQYF.

There are many counts of this clonotype. Here the CDR3 DNA reads TGCAGTGCAAGACAGATGAACACTGAAGCTTTCTTT. It yields the protein CSARQMNTEAFF. The V call is TRBV20-1, the J call TRBJ1-1; D possibly corresponds to TRBD1 (5 bases). The V gene lost 6 bases and the J gene lost 0 bases, with 8 bases spanning the gap. The length of the CDR3 is 12 residues. Germline V CDR1 and CDR2: DFQATT, SNEGSKA (reference sequence).

The chain carries TRBV12-3 or TRBV12-4 and TRBJ1-1; TRBD1 aligns across 7 bases. The CDR3 covers 15 residues. The V and J ends lost 11 bases and 1 base, in that order; junction bases with no gene match: 13. The CDR3 protein is CAFLLTDRTNTEAFF. The CDR3 DNA reads as TGTGCCTTCTTATTGACGGACAGGACGAACACTGAAGCTTTCTTT.

This clonotype was counted ten times or more. V usage is TRBV20-1 and J usage is TRBJ2-7; D gene uncertain. Germline CDR1 reads DFQATT; CDR2 reads SNEGSKA (reference sequence). Trimming removed 3 bases at V and 6 bases at J, with 12 bases between. This CDR3 contains 12 residues. The CDR3 spells CSARFKATEQYF. CDR3 nucleotide sequence: TGCAGTGCTAGGTTTAAGGCGACCGAGCAGTACTTC.

This clonotype was observed at least ten times. V gene TRBV29-1 combines with J gene TRBJ1-1; D gene uncertain. Per germline, CDR1 SQVTM and CDR2 ANQGSEA. Trimming left V 3 bases short and J 0 bases short, with 8 bases between. CDR3 length: 13 residues. The DNA of the CDR3 is TGCAGCGTTGAGAACAGACTGAACACTGAAGCTTTCTTT. Its protein is CSVENRLNTEAFF.

Concerning this clonotype itself: This could be a read error, since a much larger clone is one nucleotide away. V and J are TRBV5-1 and TRBJ2-7; the match to TRBD2 covers 7 bases. Germline V gene data show CDR1 as SGHRS and CDR2 as YFSETQ. Unmatched junction bases numbered 4, after V lost 4 bases and J lost 6 bases. The CDR3 extends over 12 amino acids. This chain's CDR3 is CASSASGSEQYF. CDR3 DNA sequence: TGCGCCAGCAGCGCTAGCGGCTCCGAGCAGTACTTC. Full variable domain (remainder filled in from reference TRBV5-1 and TRBJ2-7): KAGVTQTPRYLIKTRGQQVTLSCSPISGHRSVSWYQQTPGQGLQFLFEYFSETQRNKGNFPGRFSGRQFSNSRSEMNVSTLELGDSALYLCASSASGSEQYFGPGTRLTVT.

This clonotype was seen at least ten times. This sequence joins TRBV7-2 and TRBJ2-7; 13 nucleotides align to TRBD2. Trimming at V came to 3 bases and at J to 5 bases, leaving 1 base not matched to a gene. Germline lookup yields CDR1 SGHTA and CDR2 FQGNSA. The CDR3 totals 14 residues. DNA for the CDR3: TGTGCCAGCAGCTTCGGACTAGCGGGAGACGAGCAGTACTTC. Translation gives CASSFGLAGDEQYF.

This clonotype was counted many times. The chain employs TRBV28 and TRBJ1-1, with D hard to call. The CDR3 length is 14 residues. Germline assignment: CDR1 MDHEN and CDR2 SYDVKM. V lost 3 bases to trimming and J lost 12 bases, with 20 bases between them. CDR3 sequence reads: CASSFYFEGSQSFF. The CDR3 coding sequence is TGTGCCAGCAGTTTCTATTTTGAGGGTAGTCAATCTTTCTTT.

This clonotype appeared many times. The chain couples TRBV7-3 to TRBJ2-5; D not resolved. Germline V gene lookup returns CDR1 SGHTA and CDR2 FQGTGA. Trimming took off 5 bases at V and 5 bases at J, with 18 bases between the two ends. The length of the CDR3 is 15 residues. CDR3 region: CASSPLAVKSETQYF. CDR3 DNA: TGTGCCAGCAGCCCCCTCGCCGTGAAAAGCGAGACCCAGTACTTC.

This clonotype came up many times. The CDR3 nucleotides read TGTGCCAGCAGTTCCCCGGACGGAAGCTCCTACGAGCAGTACTTC. Amino acid sequence: CASSSPDGSSYEQYF. V gene TRBV28 combines with J gene TRBJ2-7; D is undetermined. Trimming shortened V by 4 bases and J by 0 bases, and 13 bases separated the two germline ends. This CDR3 spans 15 amino acids. Germline V gene sequence: CDR1 MDHEN, CDR2 SYDVKM.

The sample holds many counts of this clonotype. V usage is TRBV10-3 and J usage is TRBJ2-3, with 9 bases that match TRBD2. V was clipped by 0 bases and J by 6 bases; unmatched bases: 28. Looked up from germline, CDR1 is ENHRY and CDR2 is SYGVKD. The CDR3 length is 23 residues. In DNA, the CDR3 is TGTGCCATCAGTGAGTCGACTCGGAGTGAGGTGGTTCGACTAGCGGCGGAGGGGGATACGCAGTATTTT. Translated: CAISESTRSEVVRLAAEGDTQYF.

This clonotype has ten or more counts. V and J are TRBV11-2 and TRBJ1-1, with D maybe TRBD1 (6 bases). Germline values: CDR1 SGHAT, CDR2 FQNNGV. V shed 5 bases and J shed 1 base, with 14 bases lying between them. The length of the CDR3 is 15 residues. The DNA for the CDR3 is TGTGCCAGCAGCCGCCTACAGGGATCGAACACTGAAGCTTTCTTT. Protein sequence: CASSRLQGSNTEAFF.

At least ten counts were recorded for this clonotype. The chain's CDR3 is CASSWARASNQPQHF. CDR3 DNA sequence: TGTGCCAGCTCATGGGCCAGGGCCTCGAATCAGCCCCAGCATTTT. The gene calls are TRBV18 and TRBJ1-5; perhaps TRBD1 as D (5 bases). Germline V gene lookup returns CDR1 KGHSH and CDR2 LQKENI. Trimming stripped 5 bases from V and 4 bases from J, with 15 bases between. The CDR3 totals 15 residues.

In this sample, this clonotype turned up many times. V gene TRBV3-1 combines with J gene TRBJ2-7; TRBD1 might be the D (5 bases). The V end was cut by 4 bases, the J end by 0 bases, with 10 bases between. The CDR3 is 14 residues long. Germline loops: CDR1 LGHDT, CDR2 YNNKEL (reference sequence). Here the CDR3 DNA reads TGTGCCAGCAGCCCCAGACAGTTCTCCTACGAGCAGTACTTC. It codes for CASSPRQFSYEQYF.

This clonotype was recorded at least ten times. This chain joins TRBV5-4 and TRBJ1-1; 7 bases are shared with TRBD1. CDR1 and CDR2 (germline): SGHNT, YYREEE (reference sequence). V lost 5 bases to trimming and J lost 4 bases; unmatched junction nucleotides: 11. The CDR3 extends over 15 amino acids. The CDR3 DNA sequence: TGTGCCAGCAGGGGCATGACAGGGAGTGGCACTGAAGCTTTCTTT. This translates into CASRGMTGSGTEAFF.

Sample share makes this clonotype medium-sized. This rearrangement joins TRBV7-2 to TRBJ1-1, with D unclear. The CDR3 contains 14 residues. V was trimmed by 5 bases and J by 1 base, leaving 11 bases between them. Germline CDR1 is SGHTA and CDR2 is FQGNSA. The CDR3, as DNA: TGTGCCAGCAGCCTCATGCGGGCGAACACTGAAGCTTTCTTT. Encoded protein: CASSLMRANTEAFF.

The gene calls are TRBV29-1 and TRBJ2-5; 7 nucleotides agree with TRBD1. The length of the CDR3 is 14 residues. The V gene end was trimmed by 6 bases and the J gene end by 0 bases; junction bases not matched to a gene: 7. Germline V gene data show CDR1 as SQVTM and CDR2 as ANQGSEA. CDR3 in amino acids: CSVTPGQNQETQYF. Written as DNA, the CDR3 is TGCAGCGTGACACCGGGACAGAACCAAGAGACCCAGTACTTC.

This clonotype was detected ten times or more. The chain combines TRBV9 with TRBJ1-4; D gene uncertain. This CDR3 comprises 13 residues. Germline CDR1 SGDLS, CDR2 YYNGEE. V was shortened by 0 bases and J by 5 bases, with 5 bases between the two germline ends. CDR3 sequence (DNA): TGTGCCAGCAGCGTAGAACCGAATGAAAAACTGTTTTTT. Its translation is CASSVEPNEKLFF.